This entry lists 30 T cell receptor beta chains sequenced from one sample in a study of molecular identifiers for immune sequencing clone quantification. One entry per CDR3 protein, called by TCRdb with MiXCR from the PCR reads. The sample has under 600,000 distinct CDR3 sequences, about 25% seen once. Sequenced sample: naive CD8+ T cells from blood, with Jurkat cell RNA spiked in. The subset denotes: FACS-sorted CD8+CD4-CCR7+CD45RA+ naive T cells. All receptors come from a human donor in good health. Some libraries in this study had Jurkat cell RNA spiked in.

In its sample, this clonotype was seen a few times. V usage is TRBV7-6 and J usage is TRBJ2-7; weak D call: TRBD1 (6 bases). Germline values: CDR1 SGHVS, CDR2 FNYEAQ. The V gene lost 0 bases and the J gene lost 3 bases, with 21 bases spanning the gap. This CDR3 contains 18 residues. This CDR3 reads CASSLAWVKGDPIYEQYF. The CDR3 coding sequence is TGTGCCAGCAGCTTAGCGTGGGTGAAGGGGGATCCCATCTACGAGCAGTACTTC.

Ten or more counts support this clonotype. The chain uses TRBV28 and TRBJ2-7; the match to TRBD2 covers 11 bases. Trimming cost V 6 bases and J 5 bases; bases outside gene matches: 3. CDR3 size: 13 residues. In germline, CDR1 is MDHEN, CDR2 SYDVKM. CDR3 amino acids: CASRTSGSHEQYF. The CDR3 region has the DNA TGTGCCAGCAGAACTAGCGGGAGCCACGAGCAGTACTTC.

In its sample, this clonotype was seen a few times. The chain carries TRBV29-1 and TRBJ2-1; D is perhaps TRBD1 (5 bases). The CDR3 runs 13 residues. V lost 1 base and J lost 9, with 13 bases in between. Per the germline V gene, CDR1 is SQVTM and CDR2 is ANQGSEA. CDR3 residues: CSVEGLRVGEQFF. The CDR3 bases are TGCAGCGTTGAAGGGCTCAGGGTCGGTGAGCAGTTCTTC.

This clonotype was detected only a few times. The rearrangement joins TRBV14 to TRBJ1-2; tentative D call: TRBD1 (6 bases). The CDR3 totals 14 residues. CDR1 is SGHDN and CDR2 is FVKESK in the germline V gene. Trimming took 1 base from V and 7 from J, leaving 13 bases between them. Here the CDR3 reads CASSQGGRGLGYTF. The CDR3 DNA reads as TGTGCCAGCAGCCAAGGGGGCAGGGGCCTTGGCTACACCTTC.

The table lists this clonotype with many counts. The rearrangement links TRBV4-3 to TRBJ2-7; 9 positions match TRBD2. This CDR3 region has 15 residues. Germline values: CDR1 LGHNA, CDR2 YSLEER. V shed 1 base, J shed 4 bases, and the junction held 5 bases outside the gene matches. The DNA of the CDR3 is TGCGCCAGCAGCCAAGGGCTAGCGGGATATTACGAGCAGTACTTC. Amino acid sequence: CASSQGLAGYYEQYF.

A single count supports this clonotype. The chain links TRBV7-9 to TRBJ1-1; TRBD1 might be the D (6 bases). V was cut by 6 bases and J by 0 bases, with 14 bases left in between. Germline V lookup: CDR1 SEHNR, CDR2 FQNEAQ (reference sequence). The CDR3 runs to 15 residues. In DNA form, the CDR3 reads TGTGCCAGCAGGATGTCAGGGGTTGTGAACACTGAAGCTTTCTTT. This codes for CASRMSGVVNTEAFF. The complete variable domain, with remaining parts taken from reference TRBV7-9 and TRBJ1-1, reads DTGVSQNPRHKITKRGQNVTFRCDPISEHNRLYWYRQTLGQGPEFLTYFQNEAQLEKSRLLSDRFSAERPKGSFSTLEIQRTEQGDSAMYLCASRMSGVVNTEAFFGQGTRLTVV.

As to this clonotype: The junction does not match germline at one end; this may be a read error. V usage is TRBV4-3 and J usage is TRBJ1-2, with 7 bases identical to TRBD1. The germline V gene encodes CDR1 LGHNA and CDR2 YSLEER. The CDR3 runs to 14 residues. The DNA for the CDR3 is TGCGCCAGCAGCCAAGATGAAGGGGGCTATAGCTACACCTTC. It translates to CASSQDEGGYSYTF.

Notes on this clonotype: A clone one base away is much larger, so this may be a read error. The chain links TRBV7-8 to TRBJ2-1; possible D gene TRBD2, 6 bases. This CDR3 comprises 15 residues. Per the germline V gene, CDR1 is SGHVS and CDR2 is FQNEAQ. With 5 bases removed from V and 7 bases from J, the gap between germline ends came to 18 bases. This chain's CDR3 is CASSPLGDSPNEQFF. CDR3 in DNA: TGTGCCAGCAGCCCCCTCGGGGACTCCCCGAATGAGCAGTTCTTC.

This clonotype was recorded a few times. The V gene is TRBV5-6, the J gene TRBJ2-7; D uncertain. CDR1 is SGHDT, CDR2 YYEEEE, per germline. The CDR3 extends over 13 amino acids. Trimming shortened V by 4 bases and J by 0 bases, and 8 bases separated the two germline ends. CDR3 loop: CASSKGFSYEQYF. The DNA for the CDR3 is TGTGCCAGCAGCAAGGGTTTCTCCTACGAGCAGTACTTC. The full variable domain, its missing parts supplied by reference TRBV5-6 and TRBJ2-7, is DAGVTQSPTHLIKTRGQQVTLRCSPKSGHDTVSWYQQALGQGPQFIFQYYEEEERQRGNFPDRFSGHQFPNYSSELNVNALLLGDSALYLCASSKGFSYEQYFGPGTRLTVT.

The chain links TRBV25-1 to TRBJ2-5; 7 bases agree with TRBD2. Losses at the gene ends were 5 bases for V and 3 bases for J; bases not matched to a gene: 6. The CDR3 contains 14 residues. From germline, CDR1 is MGHDK and CDR2 SYGVNS. CDR3 amino acids: CASSSPSGKETQYF. The CDR3 coding sequence is TGTGCCAGCAGTTCCCCTAGCGGAAAAGAGACCCAGTACTTC.

Of note for this clonotype: The CDR3 ends on some other residue instead of the conserved phenylalanine or tryptophan, so this is likely a read error. This chain uses TRBV28 with TRBJ2-7; D gene unclear. The CDR3 runs to 14 residues. From germline, CDR1 is MDHEN and CDR2 SYDVKM. V gave up 2 bases and J gave up 2 bases, with 10 bases separating them. The DNA for the CDR3 is TGTGCCAGCAGTTTACCGGGCTCCACCTACGAGCAGTACCTC. Translated, it gives CASSLPGSTYEQYL.

The chain uses TRBV30 and TRBJ1-1; the D gene is possibly TRBD1 (5 bases). This CDR3 is 13 amino acids long. The V end lost 4 bases, the J end lost 0 bases, and 9 bases lay between the germline ends. From germline, CDR1 is GTSNPN and CDR2 SVGIG (reference sequence). CDR3 nucleotides: TGTGCCTGGACGGTAGGGGTGAACACTGAAGCTTTCTTT. This translates into CAWTVGVNTEAFF.

This clonotype was detected a few times. The chain recombines TRBV27 with TRBJ1-1; 7 bases are a match to TRBD1. The CDR3 spans 15 residues. V lost 9 bases and J lost 1; bases outside the gene matches: 11. In germline, CDR1 is MNHEY, CDR2 SMNVEV (reference sequence). CDR3 residues: CASYPSGGANTEAFF. DNA for the CDR3: TGTGCCAGTTACCCATCAGGGGGTGCGAACACTGAAGCTTTCTTT.

This clonotype was detected only a few times. The chain links TRBV20-1 to TRBJ1-5; unclear D gene. Trimming left V 3 bases short and J 0 bases short, with 9 bases between. CDR1 and CDR2 (germline): DFQATT, SNEGSKA (reference sequence). There are 14 residues in the CDR3. The CDR3 here is CSASVQISNQPQHF. In DNA form, the CDR3 reads TGCAGTGCTAGCGTTCAAATTAGCAATCAGCCCCAGCATTTT.

Comment on this clonotype: This may be a read error: a much more frequent sequence differs by one nucleotide. V usage is TRBV20-1 and J usage is TRBJ2-2, with D possibly being TRBD2 (5 bases). Germline assignment: CDR1 DFQATT and CDR2 SNEGSKA (reference sequence). The CDR3 covers 14 residues. The CDR3 is CSARDLHSTGELCF. The CDR3, as DNA: TGCAGTGCTAGAGATCTACATTCCACCGGGGAGCTGTGTTTT.

This clonotype came up many times. This rearrangement joins TRBV12-3 or TRBV12-4 to TRBJ2-4, with a weak D call TRBD2 (6 bases). Trimming cost V 4 bases and J 8 bases, with 24 bases left between them. CDR3 length equals 17 residues. DNA of the CDR3: TGTGCCAGCAGTTCTAGCGCTCTAGCTCTCCACGAGGACATTCAGTACTTC. Translated: CASSSSALALHEDIQYF.

Only a few counts were recorded for this clonotype. V gene TRBV23-1 combines with J gene TRBJ2-1, with TRBD2 identical over 10 bases. TRBV23-1 is an ORF; its function is uncertain. With V trimmed by 1 base and J by 5 bases, 5 bases remained unmatched. This CDR3 is 16 amino acids long. As DNA, the CDR3 is TGCGCCAGCAGTCAATTTGTAGCGGGGGGCAACAATGAGCAGTTCTTC. This codes for CASSQFVAGGNNEQFF.

This chain connects TRBV4-3 to TRBJ1-1, with TRBD1 matching over 10 bases. There are 15 residues in the CDR3. Losses at the gene ends were 1 base for V and 5 bases for J; bases not matched to a gene: 4. The V gene's germline CDR1 is LGHNA and CDR2 YSLEER. DNA for the CDR3: TGCGCCAGCAGCCAAGGACAGGGGGCACGGACTGAAGCTTTCTTT. This sequence encodes CASSQGQGARTEAFF.

This clonotype was counted only a few times. This CDR3 reads CASSLGLNSGNTIYF. CDR3 DNA sequence: TGTGCCAGCAGCTTGGGACTCAACTCTGGAAACACCATATATTTT. The chain is built from TRBV5-6 and TRBJ1-3; D not resolved. There are 15 residues in the CDR3. V lost 0 bases, J lost 0 bases, and 7 bases lay in between. In germline, CDR1 is SGHDT, CDR2 YYEEEE.

This clonotype occurred many times. The chain carries TRBV29-1 and TRBJ2-7; D unresolved. Trimming left V 5 bases short and J 5 bases short, with 13 bases between. Germline assignment: CDR1 SQVTM and CDR2 ANQGSEA. CDR3 length: 12 residues. CDR3 in DNA: TGCAGCGTTACGAGGTGCCGCCACGAGCAGTACTTC. It is translated as CSVTRCRHEQYF.

This clonotype was recorded a few times. V is TRBV20-1 and J is TRBJ2-3, with a possible D match to TRBD1 (6 bases). This CDR3 spans 15 amino acids. V was cut by 1 base and J by 0 bases, with 11 bases left in between. CDR1 DFQATT and CDR2 SNEGSKA come from the germline V gene (reference sequence). The CDR3 DNA reads as TGCAGTGCTAGAGGGACAGCCTCTAGCACAGATACGCAGTATTTT. Amino acids: CSARGTASSTDTQYF.

A remark on this clonotype: A much larger clonotype is one base distant, so this may be a read error. This chain joins TRBV6-5 and TRBJ1-1, with a tentative D call TRBD1 (6 bases). Trimming left V 2 bases short and J 0 bases short, with 10 bases between. Germline CDR1 reads MNHEY; CDR2 reads SVGAGI. The CDR3 runs 15 residues. The chain's CDR3 is CASSYGTTMNTEAFF. In DNA, the CDR3 is TGTGCCAGCAGTTACGGGACAACTATGAACACTGAAGCTTTCTTT.

This clonotype was seen a handful of times. The chain joins TRBV7-9 to TRBJ2-1, with 7 positions matching TRBD2. The CDR3 sequence is 12 residues long. Trimming cost V 6 bases and J 10 bases; bases outside gene matches: 6. Per the germline V gene, CDR1 is SEHNR and CDR2 is FQNEAQ (reference sequence). The CDR3 DNA sequence: TGTGCCAGCAGGGGGGGGAGGAGCGAGCAGTTCTTC. Residues: CASRGGRSEQFF.

The rearrangement joins TRBV2 to TRBJ1-4; D might be TRBD1 (6 bases). This CDR3 has 13 amino acids. V lost 3 bases to trimming and J lost 13 bases, with 15 bases between them. Germline CDR1 and CDR2: SNHLY and FYNNEI. The CDR3 region is CASSEGRQAGLFF. The CDR3, as DNA: TGTGCCAGCAGTGAGGGACGACAGGCGGGACTGTTTTTT.

The gene calls are TRBV5-5 and TRBJ2-7; 7 bases agree with TRBD1. V gave up 3 bases and J gave up 5 bases; unmatched junction bases: 8. The CDR3 is made up of 14 amino acids. CDR1 and CDR2 (germline): SGHKS, YYEKEE (reference sequence). In nucleotides, the CDR3 is TGTGCCAGCAGCTCAAGACAGGGAAACAACGAGCAGTACTTC. Translation gives CASSSRQGNNEQYF.

This clonotype was recorded at least ten times. The chain combines TRBV28 with TRBJ1-4; D is undetermined. The ends were cut back, 3 bases at V and 0 bases at J, with 8 bases in the middle. CDR1 is MDHEN, CDR2 SYDVKM, per germline. The CDR3 length is 15 residues. The CDR3 loop reads CASSFFPATNEKLFF. CDR3 nucleotide sequence: TGTGCCAGCAGTTTCTTCCCTGCAACTAATGAAAAACTGTTTTTT.

The chain carries TRBV4-3 and TRBJ1-1, with D tentatively TRBD1 (5 bases). Germline lookup yields CDR1 LGHNA and CDR2 YSLEER. This CDR3 is 17 amino acids long. V gave up 1 base and J gave up 6 bases, with 21 bases separating them. CDR3 amino acids: CASSQGTGRGGGSEAFF. CDR3 DNA sequence: TGCGCCAGCAGCCAAGGGACCGGGAGGGGTGGAGGTTCTGAAGCTTTCTTT.

With regard to this clonotype: Possible read error: a much larger clone is one base away. A read error is likely, as this CDR3 ends without the conserved phenylalanine or tryptophan. The V gene is TRBV14, the J gene TRBJ2-7, with D perhaps assigned TRBD1 or TRBD2 (6 bases each). The CDR3 is 15 amino acids. Trimming removed 0 bases at V and 5 bases at J, with 14 bases between. The V gene's germline CDR1 is SGHDN and CDR2 FVKESK. As DNA, the CDR3 is TGTGCCAGCAGCCAAGAGGTTGTTGGGGGGCACGAGCAGTACTCC. Translation: CASSQEVVGGHEQYS.

This clonotype appeared a few times. The chain employs TRBV13 and TRBJ2-1; D gene uncertain. V was trimmed by 2 bases and J by 9 bases, leaving 11 bases between them. This CDR3 has 13 residues. Germline loops: CDR1 PRHDT, CDR2 FYEKMQ (reference sequence). Here the CDR3 DNA reads TGTGCCAGCAGCTTAACGTCCGCAGGTGAGCAGTTCTTC. It is translated as CASSLTSAGEQFF.

This clonotype was observed a handful of times. One end of the junction varies from germline; a read error may be responsible. The rearrangement uses TRBV20-1 and TRBJ2-1, with 8 bases that match TRBD2. There are 17 residues in the CDR3. CDR1 and CDR2 (germline): DFQATT, SNEGSKA (reference sequence). This CDR3 reads CNAESPIGGEFYNEQFF. Here the CDR3 DNA reads TGCAATGCTGAATCCCCAATCGGGGGGGAATTCTACAATGAGCAGTTCTTC.